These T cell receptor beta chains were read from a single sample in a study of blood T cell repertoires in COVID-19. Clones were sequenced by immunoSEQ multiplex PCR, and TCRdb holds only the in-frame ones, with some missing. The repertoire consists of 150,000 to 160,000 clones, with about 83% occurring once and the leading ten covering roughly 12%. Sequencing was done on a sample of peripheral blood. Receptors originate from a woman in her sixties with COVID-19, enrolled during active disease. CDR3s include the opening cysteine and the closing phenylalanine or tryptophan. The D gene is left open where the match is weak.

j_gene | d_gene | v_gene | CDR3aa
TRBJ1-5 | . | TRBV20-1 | CSASERGHQPQHF
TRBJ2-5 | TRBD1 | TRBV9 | CASSVEGGGETQYF
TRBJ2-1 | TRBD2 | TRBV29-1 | CSVEDRSTSGSIGYEQFF
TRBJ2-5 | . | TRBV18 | CASSPGRGETQYF
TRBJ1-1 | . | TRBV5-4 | CASSPPRTANTEAFF
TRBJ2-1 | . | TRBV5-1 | CASSLGESSYNEQFF
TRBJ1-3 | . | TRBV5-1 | CASSLQGSGNTIYF
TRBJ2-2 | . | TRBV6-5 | CASSSIGQIDTGELFF
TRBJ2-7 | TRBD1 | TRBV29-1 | CSVSPGQGAYEQYF
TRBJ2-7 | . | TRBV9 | CASSSQVSYEQYF
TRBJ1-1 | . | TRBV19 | CATKKNTEAFF
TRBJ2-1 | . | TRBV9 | CASSVAGTFNEQFF
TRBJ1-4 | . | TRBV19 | CASSMDSQTNEKLFF
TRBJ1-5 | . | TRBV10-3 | CAISEQGGQPQHF
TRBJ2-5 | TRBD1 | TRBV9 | CASSVVDREQGTQYF
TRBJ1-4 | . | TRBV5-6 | CASSLWGGSTNEKLFF
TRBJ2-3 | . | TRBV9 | CASSVGTTNTDTQYF
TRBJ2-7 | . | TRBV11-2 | CASSDYRTLGGEQYF
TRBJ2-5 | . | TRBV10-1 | CASSEDYSRTQYF
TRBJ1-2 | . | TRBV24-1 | CATSDSNRHGYTF
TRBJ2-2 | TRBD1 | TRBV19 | CASRYGTGTPGELFF
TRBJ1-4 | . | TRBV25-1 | CASSESLHGEKLFF
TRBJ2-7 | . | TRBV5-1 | CASSKLTGTYKEGVAYEQYF
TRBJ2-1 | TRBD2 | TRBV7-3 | CASSLFSGRANNEQFF
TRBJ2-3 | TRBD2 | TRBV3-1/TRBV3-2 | CASSQEELAGGGTQYF
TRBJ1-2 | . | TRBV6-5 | CASSQNGGSSYGYTF
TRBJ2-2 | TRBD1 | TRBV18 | CASSSGQGAGELFF
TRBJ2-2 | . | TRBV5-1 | CASSLTGSNTGELFF
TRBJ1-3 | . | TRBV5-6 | CASRLWGGSGNTIYF
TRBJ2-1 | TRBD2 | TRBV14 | CASSRRLAGAYNEQFF
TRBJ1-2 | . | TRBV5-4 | CASKAGNTANYGYTF
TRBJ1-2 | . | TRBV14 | CASSQTLTGNGYTF
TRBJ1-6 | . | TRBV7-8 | CASSLAASSYNSPLHF
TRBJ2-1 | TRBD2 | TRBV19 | CATTTSGRSYNEQFF
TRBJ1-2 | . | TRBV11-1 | CASSLAEHYGYTF
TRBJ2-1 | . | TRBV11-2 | CASSLSGPKNNEQFF
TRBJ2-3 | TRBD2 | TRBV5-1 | CASSFVTSGTDTQYF
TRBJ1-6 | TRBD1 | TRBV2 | CASSLRDRGNSPLHF
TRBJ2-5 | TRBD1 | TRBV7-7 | CASSPTGGEETQYF
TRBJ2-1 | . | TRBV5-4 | CASSSEGDLNEQFF
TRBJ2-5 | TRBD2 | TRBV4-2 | CASSQPGLAGQETQYF
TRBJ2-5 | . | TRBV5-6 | CASSRYVKETQYF
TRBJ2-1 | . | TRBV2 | CASSEMWGVPYNEQFF
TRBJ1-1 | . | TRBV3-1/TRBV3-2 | CASSQGGREAFF
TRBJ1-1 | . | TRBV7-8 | CASSSGQGRGNTEAFF
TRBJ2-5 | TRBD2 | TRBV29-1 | CSVEPGGAETQYF
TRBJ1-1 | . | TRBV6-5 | CASSYGGANTEAFF
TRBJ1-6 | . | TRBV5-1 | CASSLDGGDNSPLHF
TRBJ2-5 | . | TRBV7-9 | CASSFSRGLETQYF
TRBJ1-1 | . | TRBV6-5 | CVMRAMNTEAFF